This T cell receptor (beta chain) was sequenced in a study of cytomegalovirus exposure and HLA in healthy donors. The PCR used 60 Vbeta and 13 Jbeta primers. Data came from immunoSEQ multiplex PCR; TCRdb stores just in-frame clones and leaves some out. Here the sample spans over 100,000 clones, about 70% being singletons. Germline lookup yields CDR1 MNHEY and CDR2 SMNVEV (reference sequence). V was cut by 3 bases and J by 4 bases, with 4 bases left in between. The CDR3 consists of 13 residues. The sequence was collected from a man aged 25-40 years in good health and CMV-seropositive. The sample taken for sequencing was PBMCs. The rearrangement uses TRBV27 and TRBJ1-6; unclear D gene. The CDR3 protein is CASSLTYNSPLHF. CDR3 coding DNA: TGTGCCAGCAGTTTGACTTATAATTCACCCCTCCACTTT.